This is a list of T cell receptor beta chains from one sample in a study of shared clonotypes between healthy human individuals. Produced via immunoSEQ multiplex PCR; TCRdb's table is partial and in-frame only. In the table there are approximately 2,000,000 clones, under 95% of which are singletons. Input material: naive CD4+ T cells from PBMCs. The receptors stem from a man younger than 35 in good health. Some clones in this sample may be carry-over from other donors' samples. CDR3s include the opening cysteine and the closing phenylalanine or tryptophan. A D gene is named only where the DNA matches it firmly. Clone size is stated in some rows and not others, as once, few, many or a class when expanded.

d_gene,abundance,v_gene,j_gene,CDR3aa,CDR3nt
TRBD2,.,TRBV4-1,TRBJ2-1,CASNNPAGGIEQFF,TGCGCCAGCAATAATCCAGCGGGAGGGATTGAGCAGTTCTTC
.,.,TRBV28,TRBJ2-2,CASRARGSGELFF,TGTGCCAGCAGAGCGAGAGGGAGCGGGGAGCTGTTTTTT
TRBD1,.,TRBV25-1,TRBJ2-7,CASSPDGQGLGEQYF,TGTGCCAGCAGTCCCGACGGACAGGGTCTCGGGGAGCAGTACTTC
.,.,TRBV5-4,TRBJ1-3,CASSLGSGNTIYF,TGTGCCAGCAGCTTGGGGTCAGGAAACACCATATATTTT
.,.,TRBV27,TRBJ2-4,CASRAGLAKNIQYF,TGTGCCAGCCGCGCGGGACTAGCCAAAAACATTCAGTACTTC
.,.,TRBV13,TRBJ2-1,CASSTMTRSGFYNEQFF,TGTGCCAGCAGCACGATGACTCGAAGCGGGTTCTACAATGAGCAGTTCTTC
.,.,TRBV7-8,TRBJ2-5,CASSLGIPVLRQETQYF,TGTGCCAGCAGCTTAGGGATCCCAGTACTCCGGCAAGAGACCCAGTACTTC
TRBD2,.,TRBV5-1,TRBJ2-1,CASSLVSSGSGDEQFF,TGCGCCAGCAGCTTGGTCTCTAGCGGTTCTGGGGATGAGCAGTTCTTC
.,once,TRBV7-8,TRBJ1-2,CASSFLADYGYTF,TGTGCCAGCAGCTTCTTGGCAGACTATGGCTACACCTTC
.,few,TRBV29-1,TRBJ1-2,CSVGGFDGYTF,TGCAGCGTTGGAGGGTTTGATGGCTACACCTTC
TRBD2,once,TRBV9,TRBJ2-2,CASSPGLAGSTGELFF,TGTGCCAGCAGCCCGGGACTAGCGGGAAGCACCGGGGAGCTGTTTTTT
.,.,TRBV5-4,TRBJ1-4,CASSLGIEGEKLFF,TGTGCCAGCAGCTTGGGGATAGAGGGGGAAAAACTGTTTTTT
.,.,TRBV9,TRBJ2-3,CASSVVGTPSTDTQYF,TGTGCCAGCAGCGTAGTAGGGACACCTAGCACAGATACGCAGTATTTT
TRBD2,.,TRBV5-1,TRBJ2-7,CASSLEGREGSYEQYF,TGCGCCAGCAGCTTGGAGGGGCGGGAGGGCTCCTACGAGCAGTACTTC
.,.,TRBV6-6,TRBJ1-2,CASSYADLNYGYTF,TGTGCCAGCAGTTACGCGGATCTTAACTATGGCTACACCTTC
TRBD1,.,TRBV6-6,TRBJ1-2,CASTGGGYGYTF,TGTGCCAGCACAGGGGGTGGCTATGGCTACACCTTC
TRBD2,.,TRBV11-3,TRBJ2-1,CASSSTSGSGHEQFF,TGTGCCAGCAGCTCAACTAGCGGGAGTGGCCATGAGCAGTTCTTC
.,.,TRBV6-5,TRBJ2-1,CASSSKTTSGQGEQFF,TGTGCCAGCAGTTCAAAAACTACATCAGGGCAAGGTGAGCAGTTCTTC
.,.,TRBV28,TRBJ2-7,CASSTGGGEQYF,TGTGCCAGCAGTACTGGCGGCGGCGAGCAGTACTTC
.,.,TRBV21-1,TRBJ2-7,CASSKGRSAYEQYF,TGTGCCAGCAGCAAAGGCCGGTCAGCCTACGAGCAGTACTTC
TRBD2,.,TRBV7-3,TRBJ2-2,CASSPLGLLGSSGGSGELFF,TGTGCCAGCAGCCCCTTGGGACTCCTCGGGTCTAGCGGGGGGTCCGGGGAGCTGTTTTTT
.,.,TRBV19,TRBJ1-2,CASSASGIYGYTF,TGTGCCAGTAGTGCTTCGGGGATCTATGGCTACACCTTC
TRBD1,.,TRBV5-3,TRBJ1-2,CARSLEGQGARGYTF,TGTGCCAGAAGCTTGGAGGGACAGGGGGCTAGGGGCTACACCTTC
TRBD2,.,TRBV10-1,TRBJ2-1,CASSGGSGSFFDEQFF,TGCGCCAGCAGTGGGGGTAGCGGGAGTTTTTTCGATGAGCAGTTCTTC